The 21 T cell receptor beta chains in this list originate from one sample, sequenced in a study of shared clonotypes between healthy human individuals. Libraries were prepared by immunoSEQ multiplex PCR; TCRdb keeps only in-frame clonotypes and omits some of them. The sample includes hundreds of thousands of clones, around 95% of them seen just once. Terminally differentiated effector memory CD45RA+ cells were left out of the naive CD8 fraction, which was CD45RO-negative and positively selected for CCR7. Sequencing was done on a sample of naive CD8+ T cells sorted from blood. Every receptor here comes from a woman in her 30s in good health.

CDR3 nucleotides: TGTGCCAGCAGACCTGGGACTAGCGTTAGTGAGCAGTTCTTC. Encoded protein: CASRPGTSVSEQFF. V is TRBV6-1 and J is TRBJ2-1, with 10 nucleotides matching TRBD2. Germline values: CDR1 MNHNS, CDR2 SASEGT. Losses at the gene ends were 6 bases for V and 9 bases for J; bases not matched to a gene: 8. The CDR3 is made up of 14 amino acids.

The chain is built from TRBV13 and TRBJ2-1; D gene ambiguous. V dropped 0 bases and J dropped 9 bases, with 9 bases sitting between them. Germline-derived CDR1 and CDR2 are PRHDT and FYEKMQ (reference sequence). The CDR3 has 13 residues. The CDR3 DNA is TGTGCCAGCAGCTTAGGAGAATTCGGTGAGCAGTTCTTC. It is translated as CASSLGEFGEQFF.

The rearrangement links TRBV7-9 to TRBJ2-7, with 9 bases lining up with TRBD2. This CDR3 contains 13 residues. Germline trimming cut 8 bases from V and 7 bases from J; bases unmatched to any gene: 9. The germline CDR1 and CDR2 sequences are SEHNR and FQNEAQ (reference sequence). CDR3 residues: CASGSSGSGEQYF. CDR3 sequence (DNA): TGTGCCAGCGGAAGTAGCGGGAGTGGAGAGCAGTACTTC.

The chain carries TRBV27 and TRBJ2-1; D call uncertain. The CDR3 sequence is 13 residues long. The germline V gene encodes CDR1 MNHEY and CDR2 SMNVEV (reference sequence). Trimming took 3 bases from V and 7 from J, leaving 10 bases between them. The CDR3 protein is CASSLVFQNEQFF. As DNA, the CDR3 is TGTGCCAGCAGTTTGGTGTTTCAGAATGAGCAGTTCTTC.

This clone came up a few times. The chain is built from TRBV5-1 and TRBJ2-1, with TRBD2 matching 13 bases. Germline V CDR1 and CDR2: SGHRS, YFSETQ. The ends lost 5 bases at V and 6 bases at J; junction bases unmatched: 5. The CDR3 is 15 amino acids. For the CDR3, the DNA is TGCGCCAGCAGGACCGGGACTAGCGGGATCAATGAGCAGTTCTTC. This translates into CASRTGTSGINEQFF. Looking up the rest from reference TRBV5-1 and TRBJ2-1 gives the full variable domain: KAGVTQTPRYLIKTRGQQVTLSCSPISGHRSVSWYQQTPGQGLQFLFEYFSETQRNKGNFPGRFSGRQFSNSRSEMNVSTLELGDSALYLCASRTGTSGINEQFFGPGTRLTVL.

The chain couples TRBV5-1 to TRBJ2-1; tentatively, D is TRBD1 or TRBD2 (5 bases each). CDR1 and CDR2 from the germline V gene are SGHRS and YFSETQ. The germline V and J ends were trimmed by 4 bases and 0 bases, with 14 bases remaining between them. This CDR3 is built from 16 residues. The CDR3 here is CASSRLGEYSYNEQFF. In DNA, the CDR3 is TGCGCCAGCAGCCGGCTAGGGGAGTACTCCTACAATGAGCAGTTCTTC.

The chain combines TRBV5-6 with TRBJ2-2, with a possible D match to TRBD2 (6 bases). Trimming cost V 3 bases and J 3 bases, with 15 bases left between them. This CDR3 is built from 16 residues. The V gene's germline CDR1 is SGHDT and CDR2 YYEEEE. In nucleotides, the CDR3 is TGTGCCAGCAGCTGGGTGGAGCGGGTCGACACCGGGGAGCTGTTTTTT. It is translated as CASSWVERVDTGELFF.

The CDR3 bases are TGTGCCAGCAGCAAAAGGGACAGGGGGCTGAACACTGAAGCTTTCTTT. It encodes CASSKRDRGLNTEAFF. This chain uses TRBV9 with TRBJ1-1; 12 bases are a match to TRBD1. CDR1 and CDR2 from the germline V gene are SGDLS and YYNGEE. V gave up 4 bases and J gave up 0 bases; unmatched junction bases: 4. The CDR3 consists of 16 residues.

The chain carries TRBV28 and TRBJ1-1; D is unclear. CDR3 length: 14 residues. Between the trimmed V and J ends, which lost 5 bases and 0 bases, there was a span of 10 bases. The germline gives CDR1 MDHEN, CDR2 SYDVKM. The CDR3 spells CASSVRHMNTEAFF. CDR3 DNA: TGTGCCAGCAGTGTAAGACATATGAACACTGAAGCTTTCTTT.

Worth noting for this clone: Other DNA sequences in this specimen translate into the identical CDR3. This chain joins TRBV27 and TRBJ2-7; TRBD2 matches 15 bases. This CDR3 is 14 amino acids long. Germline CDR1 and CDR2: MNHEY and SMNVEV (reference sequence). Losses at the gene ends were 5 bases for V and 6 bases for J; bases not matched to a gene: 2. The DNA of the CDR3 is TGTGCCAGCAGTCCGGGACTAGCGGGAGGCGAGCAGTACTTC. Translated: CASSPGLAGGEQYF.

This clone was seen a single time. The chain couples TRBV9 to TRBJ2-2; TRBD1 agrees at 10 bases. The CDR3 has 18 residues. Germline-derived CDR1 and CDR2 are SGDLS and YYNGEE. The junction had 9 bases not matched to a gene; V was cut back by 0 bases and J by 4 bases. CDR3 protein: CASSVASHGQGVTGELFF. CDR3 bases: TGTGCCAGCAGCGTAGCTTCCCATGGACAGGGGGTCACCGGGGAGCTGTTTTTT.

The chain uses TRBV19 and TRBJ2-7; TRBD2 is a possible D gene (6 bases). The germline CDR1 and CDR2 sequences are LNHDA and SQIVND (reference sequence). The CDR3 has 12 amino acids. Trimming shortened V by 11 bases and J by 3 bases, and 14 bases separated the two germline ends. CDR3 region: CARGADYYEQYF. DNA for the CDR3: TGTGCCCGCGGAGCGGACTACTACGAGCAGTACTTC. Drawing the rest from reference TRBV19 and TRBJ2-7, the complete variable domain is DGGITQSPKYLFRKEGQNVTLSCEQNLNHDAMYWYRQDPGQGLRLIYYSQIVNDFQKGDIAEGYSVSREKKESFPLTVTSAQKNPTAFYLCARGADYYEQYFGPGTRLTVT.

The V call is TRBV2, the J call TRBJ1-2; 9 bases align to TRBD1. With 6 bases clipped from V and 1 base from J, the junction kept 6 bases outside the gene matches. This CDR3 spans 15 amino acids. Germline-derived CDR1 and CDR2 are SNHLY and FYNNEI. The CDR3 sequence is CASRGGTGINYGYTF. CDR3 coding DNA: TGTGCCAGCAGGGGCGGGACAGGGATTAACTATGGCTACACCTTC.

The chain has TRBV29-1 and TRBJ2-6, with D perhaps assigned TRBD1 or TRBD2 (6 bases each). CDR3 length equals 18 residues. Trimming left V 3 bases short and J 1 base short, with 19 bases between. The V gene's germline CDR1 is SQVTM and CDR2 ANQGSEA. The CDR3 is CSVEVGGAYKSGANVLTF. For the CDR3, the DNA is TGCAGCGTTGAGGTCGGGGGCGCATACAAGTCTGGGGCCAACGTCCTGACTTTC.

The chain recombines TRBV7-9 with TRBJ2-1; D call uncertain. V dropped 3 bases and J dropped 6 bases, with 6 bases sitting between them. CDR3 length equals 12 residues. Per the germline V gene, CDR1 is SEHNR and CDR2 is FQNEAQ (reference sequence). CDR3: CASSFIPNEQFF. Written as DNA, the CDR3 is TGTGCCAGCAGCTTCATCCCCAATGAGCAGTTCTTC.

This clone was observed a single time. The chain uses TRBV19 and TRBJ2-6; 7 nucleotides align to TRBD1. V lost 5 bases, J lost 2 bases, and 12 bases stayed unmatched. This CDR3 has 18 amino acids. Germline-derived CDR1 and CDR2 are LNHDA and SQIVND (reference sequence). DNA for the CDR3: TGTGCCAGTAGTCCCCGAGGGGGCGAATTGCCTGGGGCCAACGTCCTGACTTTC. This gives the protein CASSPRGGELPGANVLTF. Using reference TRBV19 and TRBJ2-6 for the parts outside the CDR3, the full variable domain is DGGITQSPKYLFRKEGQNVTLSCEQNLNHDAMYWYRQDPGQGLRLIYYSQIVNDFQKGDIAEGYSVSREKKESFPLTVTSAQKNPTAFYLCASSPRGGELPGANVLTFGAGSRLTVL.

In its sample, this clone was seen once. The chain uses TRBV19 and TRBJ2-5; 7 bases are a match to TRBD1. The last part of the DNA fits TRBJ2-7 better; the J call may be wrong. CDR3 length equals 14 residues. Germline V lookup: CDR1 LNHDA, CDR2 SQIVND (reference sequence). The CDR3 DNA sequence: TGTGCCAGTAGCGACCGGACAGGCTCCTACGAGCAGTACTTC. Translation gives CASSDRTGSYEQYF.

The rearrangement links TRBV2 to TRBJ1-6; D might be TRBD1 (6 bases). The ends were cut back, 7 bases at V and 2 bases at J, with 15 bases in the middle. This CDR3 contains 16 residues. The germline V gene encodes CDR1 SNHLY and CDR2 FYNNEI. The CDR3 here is CASNVLRTAYNSPLHF. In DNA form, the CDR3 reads TGTGCCAGCAATGTGTTGAGGACAGCCTATAATTCACCCCTCCACTTT.

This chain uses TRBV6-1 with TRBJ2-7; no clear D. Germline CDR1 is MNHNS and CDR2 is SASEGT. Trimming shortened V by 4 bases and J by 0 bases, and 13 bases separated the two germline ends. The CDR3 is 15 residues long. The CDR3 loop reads CASSALRGYSYEQYF. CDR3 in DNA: TGTGCCAGCAGTGCCTTGCGCGGATACTCCTACGAGCAGTACTTC.

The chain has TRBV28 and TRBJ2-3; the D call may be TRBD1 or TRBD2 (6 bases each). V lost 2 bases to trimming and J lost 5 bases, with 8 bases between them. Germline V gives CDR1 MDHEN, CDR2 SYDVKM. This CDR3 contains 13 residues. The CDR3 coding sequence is TGTGCCAGCAGTTTAAAGGGGGGAGATACGCAGTATTTT. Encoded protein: CASSLKGGDTQYF.

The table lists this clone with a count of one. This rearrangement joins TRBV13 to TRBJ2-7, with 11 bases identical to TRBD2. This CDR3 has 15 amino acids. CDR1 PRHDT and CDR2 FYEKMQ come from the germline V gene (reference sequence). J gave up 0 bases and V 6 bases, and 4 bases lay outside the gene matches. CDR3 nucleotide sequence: TGTGCCAGCAGGTCAACTAGCGGGAGCTCCTACGAGCAGTACTTC. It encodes CASRSTSGSSYEQYF.